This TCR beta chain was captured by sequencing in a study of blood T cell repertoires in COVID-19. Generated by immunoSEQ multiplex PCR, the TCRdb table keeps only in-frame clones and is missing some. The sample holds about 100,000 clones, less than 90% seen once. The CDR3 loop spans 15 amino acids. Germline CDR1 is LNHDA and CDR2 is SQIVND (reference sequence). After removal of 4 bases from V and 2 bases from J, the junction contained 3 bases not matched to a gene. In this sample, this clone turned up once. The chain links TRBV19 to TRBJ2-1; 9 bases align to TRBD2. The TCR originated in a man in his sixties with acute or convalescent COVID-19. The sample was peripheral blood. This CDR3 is CASSRVAGAYNEQFF. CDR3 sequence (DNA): TGTGCCAGTAGTAGGGTAGCGGGGGCCTACAATGAGCAGTTCTTC.